A selection of T cell receptor beta chains follows, all from one sample in a study of PD-1 blockade in mismatch repair-deficient tumors. Generated by immunoSEQ multiplex PCR, the TCRdb table keeps only in-frame clones and is missing some. The sample has around 120,000 clones, around nine tenths seen once. The specimen comprised peripheral blood, sampled approximately 70 weeks after starting pembrolizumab. The origin of the receptors is an adult with mismatch repair-deficient cancer. Both conserved end residues are part of each CDR3. Fields, in order: J gene, D gene, clone size, V gene, CDR3 protein, CDR3 DNA. A D gene is named only where the DNA matches it firmly. A clone size is listed for some rows: how often the clone was seen (once, few, many), or a class if it is expanded.

TRBJ1-5 TRBD1 NA TRBV2 CASSRTGVNQPQHF TGTGCCAGCAGTAGGACAGGGGTCAATCAGCCCCAGCATTTT
TRBJ2-7 TRBD1 NA TRBV7-6 CASSLGTGVVEQYF TGTGCCAGCAGCTTAGGGACAGGAGTGGTCGAGCAGTACTTC
TRBJ2-3 NA NA TRBV7-8 CASSFQGRTDTQYF TGTGCCAGCAGCTTCCAGGGACGCACAGATACGCAGTATTTT
TRBJ1-1 NA NA TRBV5-6 CASSITLWNTEAFF TGTGCCAGCAGTATAACCCTTTGGAACACTGAAGCTTTCTTT
TRBJ2-2 TRBD1 NA TRBV5-6 CASSFLGGTGYTGELFF TGTGCCAGCAGCTTTCTTGGCGGGACAGGGTACACCGGGGAGCTGTTTTTT
TRBJ1-1 NA NA TRBV2 CASSEVLGVRTEAFF TGTGCCAGCAGTGAAGTCCTCGGGGTCCGCACTGAAGCTTTCTTT
TRBJ1-5 NA NA TRBV6-1 CASRGVNQPQHF TGTGCCAGCAGGGGGGTGAATCAGCCCCAGCATTTT
TRBJ1-1 NA NA TRBV5-1 CATKAVPSSTEAFF TGCGCCACCAAGGCGGTTCCAAGTTCCACTGAAGCTTTCTTT
TRBJ2-1 TRBD2 NA TRBV5-6 CASSLGASGRNNEQFF TGTGCCAGCAGCTTGGGAGCTAGCGGGAGAAACAATGAGCAGTTCTTC
TRBJ2-2 TRBD2 NA TRBV7-9 CASSSSQGGGRRGELFF TGTGCCAGCAGTTCTAGCCAGGGTGGCGGGAGAAGAGGGGAGCTGTTTTTT
TRBJ1-4 NA NA TRBV6-6 CASSYGRGATNEKLFF TGTGCCAGCAGTTACGGCAGAGGCGCAACTAATGAAAAACTGTTTTTT
TRBJ2-1 NA NA TRBV27 CASSLLPGSDNEQFF TGTGCCAGCAGTTTATTGCCAGGTTCGGACAATGAGCAGTTCTTC
TRBJ2-6 NA once TRBV23-1 CASSQCHPGLSGANVLTF TGCGCCAGCAGTCAATGCCACCCGGGGCTCTCTGGGGCCAACGTCCTGACTTTC
TRBJ2-7 TRBD2 NA TRBV4-3 CASSPREGNYEQYF TGCGCCAGCAGCCCGCGGGAGGGGAACTACGAGCAGTACTTC
TRBJ2-7 NA NA TRBV28 CASSSDRDKRYEQYF TGTGCCAGCAGTAGCGACCGGGACAAACGCTACGAGCAGTACTTC
TRBJ2-2 NA NA TRBV11-2 CASSLGGNTGELFF TGTGCCAGCAGCTTAGGGGGGAACACCGGGGAGCTGTTTTTT
TRBJ2-7 TRBD2 NA TRBV6-1 CASSPGTSGPNEQYF TGTGCCAGCAGTCCGGGGACTAGCGGGCCCAACGAGCAGTACTTC
TRBJ2-7 NA NA TRBV20-1 CSAREVSEQYF TGCAGTGCCCGGGAAGTTTCGGAGCAGTACTTC
TRBJ2-4 NA NA TRBV19 CASSIGPPEAKNIQYF TGTGCCAGTAGTATAGGTCCGCCCGAAGCCAAAAACATTCAGTACTTC
TRBJ2-3 NA NA TRBV6-5 CASSYSQAASTDTQYF TGTGCCAGCAGTTACTCCCAGGCTGCCTCCACGGATACGCAGTATTTT
TRBJ1-1 NA NA TRBV7-8 CASSPPGLMNTEAFF TGTGCCAGCAGCCCCCCGGGACTTATGAACACTGAAGCTTTCTTT
TRBJ1-4 NA NA TRBV7-2 CASSLAGAKEKLFF TGTGCCAGCAGCTTAGCGGGGGCCAAGGAAAAACTGTTTTTT
TRBJ2-2 NA NA TRBV5-1 CASSLNTGQNTGELFF TGCGCCAGCAGCTTGAACACGGGACAGAACACCGGGGAGCTGTTTTTT
TRBJ2-7 NA NA TRBV4-1 CASSQEAGTSSYEQYF TGCGCCAGCAGCCAAGAGGCAGGAACATCATCTTACGAGCAGTACTTC
TRBJ1-4 TRBD1 NA TRBV30 CAWGDRANEKLFF TGTGCCTGGGGAGACAGGGCTAATGAAAAACTGTTTTTT
TRBJ2-3 NA NA TRBV27 CASSWGGEVVTDTQYF TGTGCCAGCAGTTGGGGTGGAGAGGTGGTCACAGATACGCAGTATTTT
TRBJ1-1 NA NA TRBV28 CASQVWGTYPGAFF TGTGCCAGTCAGGTGTGGGGGACATATCCCGGAGCTTTCTTT
TRBJ2-6 TRBD1 NA TRBV30 CAWRPQGAYGANVLTF TGTGCTTGGCGTCCACAGGGGGCTTATGGGGCCAACGTCCTGACTTTC
TRBJ2-1 NA NA TRBV19 CASSALGGEQFF TGTGCCAGTAGTGCCTTAGGGGGTGAGCAGTTCTTC
TRBJ2-7 NA few TRBV10-1 CASSGWDPYEQYF TGCGCCAGCAGTGGCTGGGACCCTTACGAGCAGTACTTC
TRBJ1-3 NA few TRBV28 CASSLLGRDTIYF TGTGCCAGCAGTTTATTAGGCCGGGACACCATATATTTT
TRBJ2-7 NA NA TRBV27 CASSWTGGAYEQYF TGTGCCAGCAGTTGGACTGGCGGAGCCTACGAGCAGTACTTC
TRBJ2-3 NA NA TRBV7-6 CASSASRGTSTDTQYF TGTGCCAGCAGCGCTAGTCGCGGGACTAGCACAGATACGCAGTATTTT
TRBJ1-4 NA NA TRBV19 CASSIRGEKLFF TGTGCCAGTAGTATCCGGGGTGAAAAACTGTTTTTT
TRBJ2-7 NA NA TRBV6-6 CASSYTVIRGNYEQYF TGTGCCAGCAGTTACACCGTAATCCGGGGGAACTACGAGCAGTACTTC
TRBJ2-1 NA NA TRBV5-6 CASSVGISYNEQFF TGTGCCAGCAGCGTCGGGATCTCCTACAATGAGCAGTTCTTC
TRBJ2-1 NA NA TRBV7-8 CASSPRYNEQFF TGTGCCAGCAGCCCCCGGTACAATGAGCAGTTCTTC
TRBJ2-7 TRBD2 NA TRBV4-1 CASSQSRGLFYEQYF TGCGCCAGCAGCCAGTCAAGGGGACTATTCTACGAGCAGTACTTC
TRBJ2-1 TRBD2 NA TRBV4-1 CASSQVAGGRGYDEQFF TGCGCCAGCAGCCAAGTGGCTGGCGGGAGGGGATACGATGAGCAGTTCTTC
TRBJ2-5 NA NA TRBV12-5 CASGLVLGSKETQYF TGTGCTAGTGGTTTGGTACTGGGCAGCAAAGAGACCCAGTACTTC
TRBJ2-7 TRBD2 NA TRBV27 CAAGLAPSYEQYF TGTGCCGCGGGACTAGCGCCAAGCTACGAGCAGTACTTC